A single sample gave rise to the 27 T cell receptor beta chains below, sequenced in a study of beta chain features in type 1 diabetes listed by TCRdb under 2018. Their antigens are not known. Summary of the overall study and its limitations: In all four CD4+ subsets, TCRB CDR3 length was moderately but significantly shorter in type 1 diabetes patients.

Library preparation employed the immunoSEQ multiplex PCR assay. The High Capacity cDNA Reverse Transcription Kit was used to reverse transcribe all of the isolated RNA, meaning that expressed TCRB transcripts were what got sequenced. TCRdb holds this immuneACCESS table with in-frame rearrangements only. Some clones are missing; in checked studies, unresolved V genes explain under half, and the rest has no known cause. In this sample the table shows approximately 150,000 clones, about an eighth of which occur a single time. Roughly 1.3% of the sample lies in the top ten. Material for sequencing was central memory CD4+ T cells from blood. The origin of the receptors is a young man with type 1 diabetes.

This chain uses TRBV30 with TRBJ1-1; D not certain. Per the germline V gene, CDR1 is GTSNPN and CDR2 is SVGIG (reference sequence). The CDR3 consists of 15 residues. Trimming pared 0 bases from V and 0 bases from J, leaving 11 bases between. The CDR3 coding sequence is TGTGCCTGGAGTGTAATGGAACTAATGAACACTGAAGCTTTCTTT. Residues: CAWSVMELMNTEAFF.

This clone came up a few times. The chain carries TRBV5-1 and TRBJ2-5; 7 nucleotides match TRBD1. Germline trimming cut 4 bases from V and 1 base from J; bases unmatched to any gene: 4. CDR1 is SGHRS, CDR2 YFSETQ, per germline. This CDR3 spans 14 amino acids. CDR3 in amino acids: CASSKGTAQETQYF. CDR3 bases: TGCGCCAGCAGCAAAGGGACAGCCCAAGAGACCCAGTACTTC.

This clone was seen a few times. The chain combines TRBV13 with TRBJ2-5, with D possibly called TRBD1 or TRBD2 (6 bases each). V was cut by 5 bases and J by 2 bases, with 9 bases left in between. Germline V gives CDR1 PRHDT, CDR2 FYEKMQ (reference sequence). CDR3 length equals 13 residues. The CDR3 here is CASSPGAQETQYF. Here the CDR3 DNA reads TGTGCCAGCAGCCCGGGGGCGCAAGAGACCCAGTACTTC.

This chain uses TRBV7-2 with TRBJ2-2; 10 nucleotides line up with TRBD1. The junction had 12 bases not matched to a gene; V was cut back by 3 bases and J by 8 bases. Germline V gene data show CDR1 as SGHTA and CDR2 as FQGNSA. CDR3 length: 17 amino acids. The CDR3 nucleotides read TGTGCCAGCAGCTTGGGCGGAGGGACAGGGGTCATAGGGGAGCTGTTTTTT. As protein: CASSLGGGTGVIGELFF.

The chain uses TRBV6-1 and TRBJ2-1; TRBD1 might be the D (6 bases). The V end lost 0 bases, the J end lost 1 base, and 10 bases lay between the germline ends. The germline V gene encodes CDR1 MNHNS and CDR2 SASEGT. The CDR3 is made up of 16 amino acids. The CDR3 nucleotides are TGTGCCAGCAGTGAAGCGGGGACAAGATCCTACAATGAGCAGTTCTTC. Protein: CASSEAGTRSYNEQFF.

This clone was observed a few times. The V gene is TRBV13, the J gene TRBJ2-5; possible D gene TRBD2, 5 bases. V shed 0 bases and J shed 5 bases, with 7 bases lying between them. Germline CDR1 reads PRHDT; CDR2 reads FYEKMQ (reference sequence). The CDR3 sequence is 13 residues long. CDR3 coding DNA: TGTGCCAGCAGCTTAGGGGGCGGGGAGACCCAGTACTTC. Protein product: CASSLGGGETQYF. Using reference TRBV13 and TRBJ2-5 for the parts outside the CDR3, the full variable domain is AAGVIQSPRHLIKEKRETATLKCYPIPRHDTVYWYQQGPGQDPQFLISFYEKMQSDKGSIPDRFSAQQFSDYHSELNMSSLELGDSALYFCASSLGGGETQYFGPGTRLLVL.

This clone turned up a few times. The rearrangement joins TRBV28 to TRBJ1-5, with a weak D call TRBD1 (6 bases). Germline V CDR1 and CDR2: MDHEN, SYDVKM. The CDR3 is made up of 12 amino acids. The V and J ends lost 5 bases and 10 bases respectively, with 12 bases between them. The CDR3 DNA reads TGTGCCAGCAGTCTACAGGGATTACCCCAGCATTTT. It yields the protein CASSLQGLPQHF.

The genes are TRBV19 and TRBJ2-2; tentative D call: TRBD1 (6 bases). Germline CDR1 reads LNHDA; CDR2 reads SQIVND (reference sequence). The V end was cut by 4 bases, the J end by 6 bases, with 9 bases between. This CDR3 contains 13 residues. The CDR3 here is CASSKQGAGELFF. The DNA of the CDR3 is TGTGCCAGTAGTAAACAGGGAGCCGGGGAGCTGTTTTTT.

The chain couples TRBV27 to TRBJ2-7; possible D gene TRBD1, 6 bases. The CDR3 is 12 amino acids. The germline gives CDR1 MNHEY, CDR2 SMNVEV (reference sequence). The V end was cut by 6 bases, the J end by 4 bases, with 10 bases between. The CDR3 loop is CASSPGQYEQYF. In DNA, the CDR3 is TGTGCCAGCAGCCCGGGACAATACGAGCAGTACTTC.

J is TRBJ2-1 and V is TRBV5-1, with a possible D match to TRBD1 (6 bases). CDR1 SGHRS and CDR2 YFSETQ come from the germline V gene. This CDR3 comprises 14 residues. V gave up 5 bases and J gave up 7 bases, with 16 bases separating them. CDR3 sequence: CASRESGVTNEQFF. The CDR3 DNA sequence: TGCGCCAGCAGGGAGTCAGGGGTTACAAATGAGCAGTTCTTC.

There are a few counts of this clone. V and J are TRBV29-1 and TRBJ1-1; D is possibly TRBD1 (6 bases). Trimming removed 7 bases at V and 6 bases at J, with 21 bases between. Germline V gene sequence: CDR1 SQVTM, CDR2 ANQGSEA. The CDR3 totals 14 residues. The DNA of the CDR3 is TGCAGCGCCGTTACATGGGGGCTACGAGCTGAAGCTTTCTTT. This codes for CSAVTWGLRAEAFF.

V gene TRBV30 combines with J gene TRBJ2-2; 12 bases fit TRBD1. This CDR3 is built from 14 residues. CDR1 and CDR2 from the germline V gene are GTSNPN and SVGIG (reference sequence). V dropped 4 bases and J dropped 6; count of bases not matched to a gene: 3. The CDR3 here is CAWMGQGAAGELFF. CDR3 bases: TGTGCCTGGATGGGACAGGGGGCAGCCGGGGAGCTGTTTTTT.

The chain has TRBV6-1 and TRBJ1-5, with D maybe TRBD1 (5 bases). Trimming removed 9 bases from V and 6 bases from J, with 12 bases in between. Germline V CDR1 and CDR2: MNHNS, SASEGT. The CDR3 runs to 12 residues. CDR3 in amino acids: CASRAGSQPQHF. DNA for the CDR3: TGTGCCAGTAGAGCAGGGAGTCAGCCCCAGCATTTT.

The chain has TRBV6-1 and TRBJ2-3; the D is unclear. This CDR3 region has 10 residues. Germline CDR1 is MNHNS and CDR2 is SASEGT. V was clipped by 1 base and J by 7 bases, with 0 bases between them. The DNA of the CDR3 is TGTGCCAGCAGTGAAGATACGCAGTATTTT. Translating it yields CASSEDTQYF.

The rearrangement links TRBV20-1 to TRBJ2-1; D is possibly TRBD1 (5 bases). The germline V gene has CDR1 DFQATT and CDR2 SNEGSKA (reference sequence). This CDR3 has 11 amino acids. The V end lost 0 bases, the J end lost 9 bases, and 6 bases lay between the germline ends. Written as DNA, the CDR3 is TGCAGTGCTAGAGATGGGGCTGAGCAGTTCTTC. Translation: CSARDGAEQFF.

This clone was seen more than once but under ten times. The chain joins TRBV2 to TRBJ2-4; the match to TRBD1 covers 8 bases. Germline V gene data show CDR1 as SNHLY and CDR2 as FYNNEI. J gave up 5 bases and V 3 bases, and 6 bases lay outside the gene matches. The CDR3 loop spans 15 amino acids. CDR3 protein: CASSEEGRGQNIQYF. CDR3 sequence (DNA): TGTGCCAGCAGTGAGGAGGGCAGGGGGCAAAACATTCAGTACTTC.

This clone was found many times. This CDR3 is also generated by other DNA sequences in the sample. The chain combines TRBV29-1 with TRBJ2-5, with D possibly matching TRBD2 (6 bases). The CDR3 sequence is 12 residues long. In germline, CDR1 is SQVTM, CDR2 ANQGSEA. Between the trimmed V and J ends, which lost 5 bases and 2 bases, there was a span of 9 bases. CDR3 in amino acids: CSVRDSQETQYF. The CDR3 region has the DNA TGCAGCGTTCGGGACTCTCAAGAGACCCAGTACTTC.

This clone came up a few times. The gene calls are TRBV6-1 and TRBJ1-1; 8 nucleotides align to TRBD1. The germline gives CDR1 MNHNS, CDR2 SASEGT. This CDR3 is 14 amino acids long. J gave up 6 bases and V 5 bases, and 8 bases lay outside the gene matches. DNA for the CDR3: TGTGCCAGCAGTCGGAGACAGGGGATCCCTGAAGCTTTCTTT. Amino acids: CASSRRQGIPEAFF.

J is TRBJ2-7 and V is TRBV28; weak D call: TRBD2 (5 bases). V was trimmed by 5 bases and J by 3 bases, leaving 8 bases between them. In germline, CDR1 is MDHEN, CDR2 SYDVKM. The CDR3 extends over 12 amino acids. The CDR3: CASSPGVYEQYF. DNA of the CDR3: TGTGCCAGCAGTCCCGGGGTCTACGAGCAGTACTTC.

Only one count was recorded for this clone. The chain is built from TRBV6-1 and TRBJ2-7; 15 bases are shared with TRBD2. The junction had 11 bases not matched to a gene; V was cut back by 2 bases and J by 9 bases. The CDR3 covers 17 residues. Germline assignment: CDR1 MNHNS and CDR2 SASEGT. CDR3 sequence reads: CASSEQLGLAGGRVQYF. The CDR3 DNA reads as TGTGCCAGCAGTGAACAACTCGGACTAGCGGGGGGGCGTGTGCAGTACTTC.

The chain employs TRBV6-5 and TRBJ1-1, with D possibly being TRBD1 (5 bases). The CDR3 length is 14 residues. Per the germline V gene, CDR1 is MNHEY and CDR2 is SVGAGI. The germline V and J ends were trimmed by 4 bases and 0 bases, with 9 bases remaining between them. The CDR3 loop is CASSSTDMNTEAFF. As DNA, the CDR3 is TGTGCCAGCAGTTCCACGGACATGAACACTGAAGCTTTCTTT.

In this sample, this clone turned up a few times. J is TRBJ1-6 and V is TRBV9; TRBD1 matches 8 bases. V lost 3 bases, J lost 1 base, and 6 bases stayed unmatched. The CDR3 totals 17 residues. From germline, CDR1 is SGDLS and CDR2 YYNGEE. CDR3 region: CASSAGTGSSYNSPLHF. DNA of the CDR3: TGTGCCAGCAGCGCCGGGACAGGCAGTTCCTATAATTCACCCCTCCACTTT.

This chain links TRBV30 with TRBJ1-4; D uncertain. The CDR3 runs to 14 residues. Germline V gene sequence: CDR1 GTSNPN, CDR2 SVGIG (reference sequence). The V end lost 3 bases, the J end lost 0 bases, and 8 bases lay between the germline ends. The CDR3 DNA reads as TGTGCCTGGAGGAGGGCAGCAACTAATGAAAAACTGTTTTTT. It is translated as CAWRRAATNEKLFF.

V usage is TRBV7-2 and J usage is TRBJ1-1, with D possibly being TRBD1 (5 bases). Trimming shortened V by 5 bases and J by 1 base, and 8 bases separated the two germline ends. CDR1 SGHTA and CDR2 FQGNSA come from the germline V gene. The CDR3 sequence is 13 residues long. The DNA for the CDR3 is TGTGCCAGCAGCCACACAGGGAACACTGAAGCTTTCTTT. Residues: CASSHTGNTEAFF. Filled out from reference TRBV7-2 and TRBJ1-1, the complete variable domain reads GAGVSQSPSNKVTEKGKDVELRCDPISGHTALYWYRQSLGQGLEFLIYFQGNSAPDKSGLPSDRFSAERTGGSVSTLTIQRTQQEDSAVYLCASSHTGNTEAFFGQGTRLTVV.

The chain employs TRBV5-1 and TRBJ1-6; no definite D call. Germline V gene data show CDR1 as SGHRS and CDR2 as YFSETQ. The CDR3 has 14 residues. Trimming stripped 0 bases from V and 6 bases from J, with 7 bases between. This chain's CDR3 is CASSLDPPNSPLHF. The CDR3 DNA sequence: TGCGCCAGCAGCTTGGACCCACCTAATTCACCCCTCCACTTT.

Only a few counts were recorded for this clone. The chain employs TRBV9 and TRBJ2-7; TRBD1 matches 10 bases. The V and J ends lost 3 bases and 6 bases, in that order; junction bases with no gene match: 9. The germline CDR1 and CDR2 sequences are SGDLS and YYNGEE. The CDR3 contains 15 residues. The CDR3 is CASSARDRGGSEQYF. The CDR3 region has the DNA TGTGCCAGCAGCGCGAGGGACAGGGGAGGGAGCGAGCAGTACTTC.

This clone was recorded only once. V and J are TRBV5-1 and TRBJ2-3; TRBD2 agrees at 7 bases. Germline V gives CDR1 SGHRS, CDR2 YFSETQ. There are 15 residues in the CDR3. J gave up 0 bases and V 3 bases, and 4 bases lay outside the gene matches. The CDR3 loop reads CASSSSGPSTDTQYF. Written as DNA, the CDR3 is TGCGCCAGCAGCTCTAGCGGACCTAGCACAGATACGCAGTATTTT.